This T cell receptor beta chain was retrieved from a study of blood T cell repertoires in COVID-19. The wider study: The samples span acute and convalescent COVID-19 from the United States, Italy and Spain. In each case, the material was cDNA or gDNA derived from T cells, B-cell-depleted T cells, or PBMCs.

Per the study methods: Amplification from reference gene primers served as the basis for estimated nucleated cell counts. Produced via immunoSEQ multiplex PCR; TCRdb's table is partial and in-frame only. That table gives V, J and clone size, and the DNA gave D and trimming. The table shows about 190,000 clones, with around 90% occurring only once. This clone was observed once. The ends lost 4 bases at V and 1 base at J; junction bases unmatched: 11. The CDR3 loop spans 17 amino acids. CDR1 is SGHRS, CDR2 YFSETQ, per germline. This sequence was found in a man in his fifties or sixties with acute or convalescent COVID-19. This chain uses TRBV5-1 with TRBJ2-3, with 8 bases matching TRBD1. Sequenced material: peripheral blood. The CDR3 DNA follows: TGCGCCAGCAGCACCCGACAGGGGACCTCTGGCACAGATACGCAGTATTTT. It specifies CASSTRQGTSGTDTQYF.